Shown below are 14 T cell receptor beta chains from a single sample sequenced in a study of cytomegalovirus exposure and HLA in healthy donors (dated by TCRdb to 2016 to 2017). Libraries were prepared through the immunoSEQ multiplex PCR assay. For the multiplex PCR, a mixture combining 60 forward primers for TCR Vbeta segments and 13 reverse primers for TCR Jbeta segments was used. Drawn from immuneACCESS, this table holds only the in-frame rearrangements with V and J called that TCRdb kept. Clones are partly lost; checked studies trace under half to an unresolved V gene and leave the rest unexplained. The sample data list about 150,000 clones, and around 82% of these were observed just once. Around 6.6% of the sample is taken by the ten largest. The sample taken for sequencing was PBMCs. These receptors were obtained from a woman aged 45 to 65 in good health and CMV-seropositive.

This chain uses TRBV5-6 with TRBJ2-4; D may be TRBD1 (5 bases). The CDR3 consists of 13 residues. Trimming pared 4 bases from V and 9 bases from J, leaving 14 bases between. Germline CDR1 reads SGHDT; CDR2 reads YYEEEE. CDR3 protein: CASSVLGAGIQYF. CDR3 nucleotides: TGTGCCAGCAGCGTCCTAGGGGCAGGCATTCAGTACTTC.

V is TRBV7-8 and J is TRBJ1-5; possible D gene TRBD1, 6 bases. The ends were cut back, 5 bases at V and 5 bases at J, with 19 bases in the middle. The CDR3 consists of 16 residues. Germline CDR1 and CDR2: SGHVS and FQNEAQ. The CDR3 DNA sequence: TGTGCCAGCAGCCCTCTTGGGGGGGCAAAGGATCAGCCCCAGCATTTT. Its translation is CASSPLGGAKDQPQHF.

The CDR3: CASSTGPYEQYF. The CDR3 region has the DNA TGTGCCTCGAGTACAGGGCCCTACGAGCAGTACTTC. The chain combines TRBV10-3 with TRBJ2-7; D perhaps matches TRBD1 (6 bases). Germline V gene sequence: CDR1 ENHRY, CDR2 SYGVKD. The V end was cut by 11 bases, the J end by 2 bases, with 13 bases between. The CDR3 extends over 12 amino acids.

The chain carries TRBV10-3 and TRBJ2-7, with 15 positions matching TRBD2. Germline CDR1 and CDR2: ENHRY and SYGVKD. Trimming took 6 bases from V and 1 from J; bases not matched to a gene: 4. This CDR3 has 16 residues. The CDR3 nucleotides are TGTGCCATCAGAGGGACTAGCGGGGGGCAGTCCTACGAGCAGTACTTC. Translated: CAIRGTSGGQSYEQYF.

The V gene is TRBV27, the J gene TRBJ2-3; tentatively, D is TRBD2 (6 bases). The CDR3 is 15 amino acids. Germline CDR1 is MNHEY and CDR2 is SMNVEV (reference sequence). Between the trimmed V and J ends, which lost 6 bases and 3 bases, there was a span of 16 bases. For the CDR3, the DNA is TGTGCCAGCAGGGAAGAGGGACTCATGACAGATACGCAGTATTTT. Translated, it gives CASREEGLMTDTQYF.

V gene TRBV5-1 combines with J gene TRBJ1-3, with 10 nucleotides matching TRBD1. V was clipped by 0 bases and J by 3 bases; unmatched bases: 3. This CDR3 spans 16 amino acids. CDR1 and CDR2 from the germline V gene are SGHRS and YFSETQ. In DNA, the CDR3 is TGCGCCAGCAGCTTGGGACAGGGGGCCCTTGGAAACACCATATATTTT. Amino acids: CASSLGQGALGNTIYF.

This chain's CDR3 is CASSPQGVQPQHF. In DNA form, the CDR3 reads TGTGCCAGCAGTCCACAGGGGGTTCAGCCCCAGCATTTT. The chain recombines TRBV6-6 with TRBJ1-5, with 8 bases matching TRBD1. With V trimmed by 5 bases and J by 6 bases, 3 bases remained unmatched. Germline CDR1 reads MNHNY; CDR2 reads SVGAGI (reference sequence). This CDR3 has 13 residues.

This chain links TRBV2 with TRBJ2-1; no clear D gene. This CDR3 has 13 amino acids. Trimming removed 3 bases from V and 4 bases from J, with 7 bases in between. Germline assignment: CDR1 SNHLY and CDR2 FYNNEI. The CDR3 nucleotides read TGTGCCAGCAGTGATGGCAGGTACAATGAGCAGTTCTTC. This sequence encodes CASSDGRYNEQFF.

The V and J genes are TRBV6-1 and TRBJ1-1; possible D gene TRBD1, 5 bases. CDR1 is MNHNS, CDR2 SASEGT, per germline. Trimming shortened V by 2 bases and J by 4 bases, and 11 bases separated the two germline ends. CDR3 size: 14 residues. The CDR3: CASSEYRGGTEAFF. The CDR3 bases are TGTGCCAGCAGTGAATATAGGGGAGGCACTGAAGCTTTCTTT.

This clone has only a few counts. The chain couples TRBV19 to TRBJ2-1; 14 bases match TRBD2. The J segment lost 4 bases and the V segment lost 0 bases, leaving 2 bases of the junction unmatched. CDR3 length equals 17 residues. Per the germline V gene, CDR1 is LNHDA and CDR2 is SQIVND (reference sequence). DNA for the CDR3: TGTGCCAGTAGTATAGATGGGACTAGCGGGGGATACAATGAGCAGTTCTTC. This gives the protein CASSIDGTSGGYNEQFF.

CDR3 region: CASSLGTSGDYTQYF. The CDR3 DNA sequence: TGTGCCAGCAGCCTCGGGACTAGCGGCGACTATACGCAGTATTTT. The chain recombines TRBV5-4 with TRBJ2-3; TRBD2 agrees at 11 bases. Trimming cost V 4 bases and J 7 bases; bases outside gene matches: 8. The CDR3 runs 15 residues. Germline CDR1 is SGHNT and CDR2 is YYREEE (reference sequence).

The chain joins TRBV15 to TRBJ2-7; TRBD1 agrees at 8 bases. V was clipped by 8 bases and J by 1 base; unmatched bases: 13. CDR1 LNHNV and CDR2 YYDKDF come from the germline V gene (reference sequence). The CDR3 covers 16 residues. CDR3 in amino acids: CATSKLGQVSSYEQYF. CDR3 DNA sequence: TGTGCCACCTCTAAATTGGGACAGGTTAGTTCCTACGAGCAGTACTTC.

The rearrangement joins TRBV30 to TRBJ2-7; perhaps TRBD1 as D (5 bases). The CDR3 is 16 amino acids. The germline V gene encodes CDR1 GTSNPN and CDR2 SVGIG (reference sequence). The V end was cut by 5 bases, the J end by 1 base, with 21 bases between. CDR3 bases: TGTGCCTGGGGACCCGAATCGACAGATTTTTCCTACGAGCAGTACTTC. Translation: CAWGPESTDFSYEQYF.

V usage is TRBV5-1 and J usage is TRBJ1-6; maybe TRBD1 (5 bases). The CDR3 loop spans 12 amino acids. Per germline, CDR1 SGHRS and CDR2 YFSETQ. V was trimmed by 4 bases and J by 10 bases, leaving 9 bases between them. CDR3 in DNA: TGCGCCAGCAGCGGGGCAGAATCACCCCTCCACTTT. Protein: CASSGAESPLHF.